These T cell receptor beta chains were read from a single sample in a study of T cells in Graves' hyperthyroidism and ophthalmopathy. TCRdb redid the calling of the multiplex PCR reads with MiXCR, one entry per CDR3 protein. The sample consists of 450,000 to 600,000 distinct CDR3 sequences, 20% of them appearing once. Sequencing was performed on blood. The source is a man between 40 and 49 years old with Graves' ophthalmopathy. The CDR3 runs from the conserved cysteine through the conserved F or W. A D gene is named only where the DNA matches it firmly. The size entry is marked missing in some rows and otherwise reads once, few, many or a size class.

abundance	d_gene	j_gene	v_gene	CDR3nt	CDR3aa
.	TRBD1	TRBJ2-7	TRBV9	TGTGCCAGCAGCGCTGGGGACAGGCACTACGAGCAGTACTTC	CASSAGDRHYEQYF
.	TRBD2	TRBJ2-1	TRBV28	TGTGCCAGCAGTTTTAGCGGGACTAGCGGGAGAGGGCATGAGCAGTTCTTC	CASSFSGTSGRGHEQFF
.	.	TRBJ2-5	TRBV19	TGTGCCAGTAGTACCTCGGGACCCCTCACCGCGGAGACCCAGTACTTC	CASSTSGPLTAETQYF
.	TRBD1	TRBJ2-3	TRBV30	TGTGCCTGGAGCGCCGACAGGGGTATCACAGATACGCAGTATTTT	CAWSADRGITDTQYF
many	TRBD2	TRBJ2-5	TRBV5-6	TGTGCCAGCAGCTTGGTGGCGGGGGGGCAGACCCAGTACTTC	CASSLVAGGQTQYF
.	TRBD1	TRBJ2-4	TRBV9	TGTGCCAGCAGCGTAGGGGACAGTAGGGACATTCAGTACTTC	CASSVGDSRDIQYF
few	.	TRBJ1-2	TRBV20-1	TGCAGTGCTGGGGGAGGTTCCTATGGCTACACCTTC	CSAGGGSYGYTF
many	TRBD2	TRBJ2-2	TRBV7-2	TGTGCCAGCAGCTCACTAGCGCGGGGAAACACCGGGGAGCTGTTTTTT	CASSSLARGNTGELFF
many	TRBD1	TRBJ1-5	TRBV10-3	TGTGCCATCAGGGGACAGAGCAATCAGCCCCAGCATTTT	CAIRGQSNQPQHF
many	.	TRBJ1-6	TRBV12-3/TRBV12-4	TGTGCCAGCAGTTTAAGCGGGGACTCACCCCTCCACTTT	CASSLSGDSPLHF
many	.	TRBJ2-7	TRBV20-1	TGCAGTGCACAAACAGGTTACGAGCAGTACTTC	CSAQTGYEQYF